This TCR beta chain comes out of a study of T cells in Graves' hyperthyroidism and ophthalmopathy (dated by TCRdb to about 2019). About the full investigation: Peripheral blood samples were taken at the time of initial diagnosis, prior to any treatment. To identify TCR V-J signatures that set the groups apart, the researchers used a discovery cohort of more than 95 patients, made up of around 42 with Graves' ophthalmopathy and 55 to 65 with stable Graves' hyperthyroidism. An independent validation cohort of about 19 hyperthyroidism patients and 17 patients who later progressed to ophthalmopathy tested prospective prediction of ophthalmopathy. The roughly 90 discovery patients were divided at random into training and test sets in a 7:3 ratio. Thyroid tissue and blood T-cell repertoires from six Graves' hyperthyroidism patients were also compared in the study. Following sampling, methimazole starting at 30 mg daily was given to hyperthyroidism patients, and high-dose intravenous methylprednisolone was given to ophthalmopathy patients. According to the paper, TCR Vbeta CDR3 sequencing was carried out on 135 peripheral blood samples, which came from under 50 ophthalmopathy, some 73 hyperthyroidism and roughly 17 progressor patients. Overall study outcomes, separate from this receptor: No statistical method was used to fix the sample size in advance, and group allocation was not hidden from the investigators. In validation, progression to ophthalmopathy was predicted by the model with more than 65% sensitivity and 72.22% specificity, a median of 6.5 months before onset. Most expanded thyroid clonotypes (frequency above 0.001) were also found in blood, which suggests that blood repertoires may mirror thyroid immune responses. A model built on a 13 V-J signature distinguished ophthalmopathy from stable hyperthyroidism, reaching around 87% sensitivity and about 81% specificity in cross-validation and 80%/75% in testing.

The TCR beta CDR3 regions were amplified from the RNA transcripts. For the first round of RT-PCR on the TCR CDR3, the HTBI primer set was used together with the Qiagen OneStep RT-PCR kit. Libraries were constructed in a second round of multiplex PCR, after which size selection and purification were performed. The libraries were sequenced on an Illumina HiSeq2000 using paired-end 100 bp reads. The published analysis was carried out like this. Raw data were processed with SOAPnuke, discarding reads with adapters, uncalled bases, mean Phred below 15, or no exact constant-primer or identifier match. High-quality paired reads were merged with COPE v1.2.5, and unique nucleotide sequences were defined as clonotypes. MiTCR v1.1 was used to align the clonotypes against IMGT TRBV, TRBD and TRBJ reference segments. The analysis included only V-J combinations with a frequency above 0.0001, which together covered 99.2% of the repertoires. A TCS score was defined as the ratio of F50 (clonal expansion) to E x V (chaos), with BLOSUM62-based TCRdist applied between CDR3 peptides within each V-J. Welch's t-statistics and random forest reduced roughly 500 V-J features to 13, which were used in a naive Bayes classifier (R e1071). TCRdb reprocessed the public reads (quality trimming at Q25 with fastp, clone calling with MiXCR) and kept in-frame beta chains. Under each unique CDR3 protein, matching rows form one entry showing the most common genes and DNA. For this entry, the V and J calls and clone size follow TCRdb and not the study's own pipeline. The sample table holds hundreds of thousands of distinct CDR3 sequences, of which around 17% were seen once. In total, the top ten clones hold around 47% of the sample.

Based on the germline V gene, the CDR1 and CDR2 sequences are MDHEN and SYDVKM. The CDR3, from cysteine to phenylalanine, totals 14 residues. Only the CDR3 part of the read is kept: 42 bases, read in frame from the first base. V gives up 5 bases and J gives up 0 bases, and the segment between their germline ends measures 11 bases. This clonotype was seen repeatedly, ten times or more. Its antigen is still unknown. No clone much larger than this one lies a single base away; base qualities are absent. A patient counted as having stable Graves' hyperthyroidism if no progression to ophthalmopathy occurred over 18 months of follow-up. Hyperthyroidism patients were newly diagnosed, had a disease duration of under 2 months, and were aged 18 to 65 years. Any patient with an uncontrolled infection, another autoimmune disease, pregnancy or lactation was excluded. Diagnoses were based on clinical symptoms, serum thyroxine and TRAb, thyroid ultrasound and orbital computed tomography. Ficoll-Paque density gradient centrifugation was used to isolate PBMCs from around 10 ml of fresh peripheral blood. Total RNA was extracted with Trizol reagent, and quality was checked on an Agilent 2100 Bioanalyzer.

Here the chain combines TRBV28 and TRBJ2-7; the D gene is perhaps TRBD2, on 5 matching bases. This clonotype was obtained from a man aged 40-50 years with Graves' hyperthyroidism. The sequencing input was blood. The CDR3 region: CASSVGEGSYEQYF. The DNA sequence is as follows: TGTGCCAGCAGTGTCGGAGAGGGCTCCTACGAGCAGTACTTC.